This TCR beta chain was sequenced in a study of human T cells and chemical hapten exposure. Each CDR3 protein is one row after TCRdb ran MiXCR on the RACE reads. The table lists almost 40,000 distinct CDR3 sequences, 7.5% to 9% of them singletons. This clonotype came up a few times. Its target is not known. Time point given: pre-sensitization, week 0. Described treatment: therapeutic diphenylcyclopropenone sensitization with weekly scalp DPC. Sample donors consisted of patients with alopecia, aged 18 to 70 years, who were suitable for DPC. The CDR3 consists of 16 residues. The V end lost 0 bases, the J end lost 0 bases, and 11 bases lay between the germline ends. Germline V gene lookup returns CDR1 DFQATT and CDR2 SNEGSKA (reference sequence). General study results and limits: Patch test score was positively correlated with the counts of PT1 expanded TCRs. Each of the donors had alopecia, so their immune responses may not resemble those of healthy people. Relative to control repertoires, expanded TCRs gave rise to significantly more large CDR3 similarity clusters.

The receptor was isolated from a woman between 45 and 60 years old with alopecia areata. Some clones in this sample may be carry-over from other donors' samples. The chain is built from TRBV20-1 and TRBJ2-2; no clear D gene. The material was whole blood, obtained in connection with sensitization to the hapten diphenylcyclopropenone (DPC). The CDR3 DNA follows: TGCAGTGCTAGAGATAATCCCCTCGCGAACACCGGGGAGCTGTTTTTT. Its translation: CSARDNPLANTGELFF.